The entry below describes one T cell receptor beta chain. Documented time point: blood 2 weeks post-SBRT. Treatment described: 15 Gy SBRT to primary tumor, nephrectomy 4 weeks later. The sample belongs to a study of radiation and T cells in renal cell carcinoma. Profiling relied on immunoSEQ multiplex PCR, and the TCRdb table lists in-frame clones only, not all of them. The profile shows 150,000 to 180,000 clones, 87% of them singletons. The CDR3 is 13 residues long. V shed 2 bases and J shed 3 bases, with 8 bases lying between them. Germline V gives CDR1 KGHSH, CDR2 LQKENI. The chain has TRBV18 and TRBJ2-7; the D is unclear. This clonotype was sampled from a woman in her forties or fifties with renal cell carcinoma. The specimen comprised blood, sampled from a patient whose treatment included radiotherapy and nephrectomy. The CDR3 DNA follows: TGTGCCAGCTCACCAGGGCAGGACTACGAGCAGTACTTC. Protein: CASSPGQDYEQYF.